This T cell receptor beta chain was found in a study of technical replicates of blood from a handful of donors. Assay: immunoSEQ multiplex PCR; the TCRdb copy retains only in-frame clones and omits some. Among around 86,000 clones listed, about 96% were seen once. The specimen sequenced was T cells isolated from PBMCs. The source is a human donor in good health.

CDR3 coding DNA: TGCGCCAGCAGTGAGTTCACCGGTCTCGGCGAGCAGTACTTC. Translated, it gives CASSEFTGLGEQYF. This sequence joins TRBV10-1 and TRBJ2-7, with unresolved D. The CDR3 runs 14 residues. The ends were cut back, 1 base at V and 6 bases at J, with 13 bases in the middle. CDR1 and CDR2 from the germline V gene are WNHNN and SYGVQD (reference sequence).